This T cell receptor beta chain was sequenced during a study of PD-1 blockade in classical Hodgkin lymphoma. Study-wide findings and caveats: According to reports, newly diagnosed patients had lower baseline TCR diversity than healthy donors, and relapsed/refractory patients had lower baseline TCR diversity still.

Using immunoSEQ multiplex PCR, the repertoire was profiled, and TCRdb retains in-frame clones only, with some absent. The table lists 2,000 to 2,500 clones, over 65% of them singletons. Time point defined: newly diagnosed, previously untreated cHL patient sample. CD8+ T cells were isolated from thawed PBMCs by magnetic negative selection. As for this clone: Its antigen is as yet unknown.

The CDR3 is 13 amino acids. The V gene lost 2 bases and the J gene lost 4 bases, with 7 bases spanning the gap. CDR1 and CDR2 from the germline V gene are MNHEY and SVGAGI. The chain recombines TRBV6-5 with TRBJ2-3; D is unresolved. The receptor was derived from a human donor with classical Hodgkin lymphoma. Sequencing input: CD8+ T cells from blood. The DNA for the CDR3 is TGTGCCAGCAGTTACGTCGAGTCAGATACGCAGTATTTT. Its translation is CASSYVESDTQYF.